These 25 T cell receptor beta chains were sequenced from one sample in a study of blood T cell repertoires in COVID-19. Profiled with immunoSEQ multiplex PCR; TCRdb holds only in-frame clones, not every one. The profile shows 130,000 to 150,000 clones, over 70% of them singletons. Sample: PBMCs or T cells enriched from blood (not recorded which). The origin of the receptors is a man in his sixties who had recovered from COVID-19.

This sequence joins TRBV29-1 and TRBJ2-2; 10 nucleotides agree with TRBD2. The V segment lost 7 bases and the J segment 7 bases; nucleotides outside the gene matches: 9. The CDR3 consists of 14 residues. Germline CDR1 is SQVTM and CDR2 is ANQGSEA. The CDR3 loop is CSGGAGGPGGELFF. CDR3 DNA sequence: TGCAGCGGGGGAGCGGGAGGGCCCGGCGGGGAGCTGTTTTTT.

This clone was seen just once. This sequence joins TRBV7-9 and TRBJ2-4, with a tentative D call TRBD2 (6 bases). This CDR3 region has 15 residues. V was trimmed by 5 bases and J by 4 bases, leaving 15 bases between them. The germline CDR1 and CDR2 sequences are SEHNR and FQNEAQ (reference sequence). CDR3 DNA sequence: TGTGCCAGCAGCATCCCGGGACGGGAGAAAAACATTCAGTACTTC. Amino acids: CASSIPGREKNIQYF.

The chain's CDR3 is CASSRDRGSYEQYF. The CDR3 DNA follows: TGTGCCAGCAGCCGGGACAGGGGCTCCTACGAGCAGTACTTC. This chain joins TRBV2 and TRBJ2-7; 10 bases fit TRBD1. The germline CDR1 and CDR2 sequences are SNHLY and FYNNEI. V was pared by 6 bases and J by 0 bases, with 2 bases of the junction left unmatched. The CDR3 totals 14 residues. Complete variable domain (other parts from reference TRBV2 and TRBJ2-7): EPEVTQTPSHQVTQMGQEVILRCVPISNHLYFYWYRQILGQKVEFLVSFYNNEISEKSEIFDDQFSVERPDGSNFTLKIRSTKLEDSAMYFCASSRDRGSYEQYFGPGTRLTVT.

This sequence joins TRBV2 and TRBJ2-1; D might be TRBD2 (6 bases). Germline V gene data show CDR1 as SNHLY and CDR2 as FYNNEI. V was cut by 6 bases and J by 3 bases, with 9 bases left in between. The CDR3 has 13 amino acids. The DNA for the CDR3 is TGTGCCAGCAGGCCGGGGGACTACAATGAGCAGTTCTTC. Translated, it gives CASRPGDYNEQFF.

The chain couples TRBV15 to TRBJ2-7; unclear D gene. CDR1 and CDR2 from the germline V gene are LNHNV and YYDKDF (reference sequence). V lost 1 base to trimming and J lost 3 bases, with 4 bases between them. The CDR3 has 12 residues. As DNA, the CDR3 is TGTGCCACCAGCAGAGTCGGCTACGAGCAGTACTTC. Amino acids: CATSRVGYEQYF.

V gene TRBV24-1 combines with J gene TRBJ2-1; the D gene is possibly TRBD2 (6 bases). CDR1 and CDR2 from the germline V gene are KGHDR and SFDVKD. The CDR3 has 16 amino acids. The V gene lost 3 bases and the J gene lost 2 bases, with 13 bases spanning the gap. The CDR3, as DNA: TGTGCCACCAGTGATCCCGGGGGAGTAACCTACAATGAGCAGTTCTTC. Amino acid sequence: CATSDPGGVTYNEQFF.

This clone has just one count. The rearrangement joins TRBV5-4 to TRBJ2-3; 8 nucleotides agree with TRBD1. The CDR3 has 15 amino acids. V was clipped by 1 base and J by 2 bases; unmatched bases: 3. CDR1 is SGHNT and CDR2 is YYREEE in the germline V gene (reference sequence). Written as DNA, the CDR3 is TGTGCCAGCAGCTTGCAGGACAGGGACACAGATACGCAGTATTTT. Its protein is CASSLQDRDTDTQYF.

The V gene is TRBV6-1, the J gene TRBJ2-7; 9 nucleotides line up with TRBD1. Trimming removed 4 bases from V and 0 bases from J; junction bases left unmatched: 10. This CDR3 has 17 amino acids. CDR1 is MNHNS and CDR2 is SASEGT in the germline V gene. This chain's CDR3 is CASSVRLGTGSSYEQYF. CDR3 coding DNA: TGTGCCAGCAGTGTTAGGTTGGGGACAGGGAGCTCCTACGAGCAGTACTTC.

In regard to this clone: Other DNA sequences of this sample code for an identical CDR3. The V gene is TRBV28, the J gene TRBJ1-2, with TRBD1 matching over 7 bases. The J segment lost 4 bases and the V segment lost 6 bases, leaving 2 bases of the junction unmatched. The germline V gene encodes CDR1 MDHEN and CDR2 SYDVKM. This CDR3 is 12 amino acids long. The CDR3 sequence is CASSRDSYGYTF. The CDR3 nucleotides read TGTGCCAGCAGCCGGGACAGCTATGGCTACACCTTC.

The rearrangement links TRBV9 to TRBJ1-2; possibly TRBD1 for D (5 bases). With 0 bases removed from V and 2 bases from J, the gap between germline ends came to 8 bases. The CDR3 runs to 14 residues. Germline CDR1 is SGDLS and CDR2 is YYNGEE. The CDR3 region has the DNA TGTGCCAGCAGCGTAGCCGGGGGGAACTATGGCTACACCTTC. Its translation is CASSVAGGNYGYTF.

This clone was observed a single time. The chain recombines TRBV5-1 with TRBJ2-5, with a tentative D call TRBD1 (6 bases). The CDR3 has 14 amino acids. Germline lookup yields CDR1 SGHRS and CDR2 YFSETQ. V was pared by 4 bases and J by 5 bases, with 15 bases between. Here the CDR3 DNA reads TGCGCCAGCAGCCCAACATTGGGGGCGGAGACCCAGTACTTC. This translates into CASSPTLGAETQYF.

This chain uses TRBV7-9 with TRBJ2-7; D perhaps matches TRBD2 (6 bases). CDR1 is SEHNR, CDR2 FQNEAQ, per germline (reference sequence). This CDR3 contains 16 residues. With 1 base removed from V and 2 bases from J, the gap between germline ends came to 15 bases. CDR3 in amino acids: CASSLDSGTSPYEQYF. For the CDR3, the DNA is TGTGCCAGCAGCTTAGATTCCGGGACTTCACCCTACGAGCAGTACTTC.

CDR3 nucleotides: TGCGCCAGCAGTGATATCTGGGGGGACGAAGAGACCCAGTACTTC. Translated: CASSDIWGDEETQYF. The J gene is TRBJ2-5, the V gene TRBV10-1; weak D call: TRBD2 (6 bases). The CDR3 spans 15 residues. Trimming cost V 3 bases and J 3 bases, with 14 bases left between them. Germline assignment: CDR1 WNHNN and CDR2 SYGVQD (reference sequence).

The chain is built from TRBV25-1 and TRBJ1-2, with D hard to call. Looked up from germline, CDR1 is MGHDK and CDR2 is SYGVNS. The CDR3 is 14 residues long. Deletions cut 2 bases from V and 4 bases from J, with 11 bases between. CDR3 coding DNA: TGTGCCAGCAGTGAAGGCACCCCCCCCTATGGCTACACCTTC. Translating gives CASSEGTPPYGYTF.

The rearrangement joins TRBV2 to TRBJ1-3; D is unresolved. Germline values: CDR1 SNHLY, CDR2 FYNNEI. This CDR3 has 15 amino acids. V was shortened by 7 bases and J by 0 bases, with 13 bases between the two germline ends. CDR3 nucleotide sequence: TGTGCCAGCATCGGTAGCAGAAACTCTGGAAACACCATATATTTT. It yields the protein CASIGSRNSGNTIYF.

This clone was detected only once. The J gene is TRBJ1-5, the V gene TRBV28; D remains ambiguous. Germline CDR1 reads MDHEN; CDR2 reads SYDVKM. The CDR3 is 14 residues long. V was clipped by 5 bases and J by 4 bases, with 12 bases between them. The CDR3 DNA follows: TGTGCCAGCAGTGAAAGAATCGCGAATCAGCCCCAGCATTTT. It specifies CASSERIANQPQHF.

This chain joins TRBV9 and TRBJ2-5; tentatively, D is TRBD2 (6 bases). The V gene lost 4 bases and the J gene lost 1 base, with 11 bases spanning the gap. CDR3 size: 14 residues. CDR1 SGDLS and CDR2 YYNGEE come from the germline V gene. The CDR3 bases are TGTGCCAGCAGCCCTACGGGGGTCCAAGAGACCCAGTACTTC. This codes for CASSPTGVQETQYF.

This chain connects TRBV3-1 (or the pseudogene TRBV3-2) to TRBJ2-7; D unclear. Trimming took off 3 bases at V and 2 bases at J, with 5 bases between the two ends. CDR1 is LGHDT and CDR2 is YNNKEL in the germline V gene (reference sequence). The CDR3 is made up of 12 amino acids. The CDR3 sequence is CASSHRPYEQYF. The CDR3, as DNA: TGTGCCAGCAGCCACAGGCCCTACGAGCAGTACTTC.

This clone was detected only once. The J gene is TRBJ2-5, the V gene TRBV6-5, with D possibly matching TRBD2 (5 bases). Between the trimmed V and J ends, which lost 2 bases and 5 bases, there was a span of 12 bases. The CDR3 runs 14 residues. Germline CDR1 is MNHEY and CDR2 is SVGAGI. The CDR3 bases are TGTGCCAGCAGTTACAGGCAGCCGGGGGAGACCCAGTACTTC. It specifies CASSYRQPGETQYF.

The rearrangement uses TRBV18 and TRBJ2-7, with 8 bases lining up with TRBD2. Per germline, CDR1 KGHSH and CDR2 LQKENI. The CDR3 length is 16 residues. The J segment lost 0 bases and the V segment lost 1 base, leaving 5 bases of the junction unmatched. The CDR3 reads CASSPLAGSYSYEQYF. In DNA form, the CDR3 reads TGTGCCAGCTCACCACTAGCGGGGTCTTACTCCTACGAGCAGTACTTC.

Here the CDR3 reads CASSLTESTDTQYF. In DNA, the CDR3 is TGTGCCAGCAGTCTCACAGAGAGCACAGATACGCAGTATTTT. This rearrangement joins TRBV27 to TRBJ2-3; D remains ambiguous. Deletions cut 5 bases from V and 0 bases from J, with 9 bases between. Germline CDR1 and CDR2: MNHEY and SMNVEV (reference sequence). The CDR3 is 14 amino acids.

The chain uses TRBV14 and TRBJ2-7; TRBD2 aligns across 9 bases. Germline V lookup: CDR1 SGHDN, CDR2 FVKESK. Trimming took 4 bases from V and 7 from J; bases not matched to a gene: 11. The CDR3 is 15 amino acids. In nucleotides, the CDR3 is TGTGCCAGCAGCCCCTCTCTAGCGGGGACCGGAGAGCAGTACTTC. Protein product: CASSPSLAGTGEQYF.

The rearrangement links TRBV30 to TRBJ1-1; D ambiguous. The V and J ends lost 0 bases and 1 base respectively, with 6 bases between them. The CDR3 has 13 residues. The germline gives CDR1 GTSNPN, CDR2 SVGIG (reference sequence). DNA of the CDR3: TGTGCCTGGAGTGTACTACGGAACACTGAAGCTTTCTTT. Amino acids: CAWSVLRNTEAFF.

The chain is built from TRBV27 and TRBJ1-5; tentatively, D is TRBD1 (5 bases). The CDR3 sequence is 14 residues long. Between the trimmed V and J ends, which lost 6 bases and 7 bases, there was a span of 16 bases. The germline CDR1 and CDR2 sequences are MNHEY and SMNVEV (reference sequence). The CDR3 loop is CASRAGRGQQPQHF. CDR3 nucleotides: TGTGCCAGCAGGGCTGGGAGGGGCCAGCAGCCCCAGCATTTT.

The CDR3 reads CASRGLARGYEQYF. The DNA of the CDR3 is TGTGCCAGCAGGGGACTAGCAAGAGGGTACGAGCAGTACTTC. V and J are TRBV2 and TRBJ2-7, with 9 bases fitting TRBD2. With 6 bases clipped from V and 4 bases from J, the junction kept 7 bases outside the gene matches. Germline V lookup: CDR1 SNHLY, CDR2 FYNNEI. The CDR3 loop spans 14 amino acids.